Shown below are 19 T cell receptor beta chains from a single sample sequenced in a study of T cell responses to AZD1222 COVID-19 vaccine. TCRdb's copy holds only in-frame clones and misses some; the assay was immunoSEQ multiplex PCR. The table lists tens of thousands of clones, just under 90% of them singletons. This specimen consisted of peripheral blood, obtained on day 0 of MenACWY control vaccination. These receptors were taken from an adult in good health.

V and J are TRBV4-3 and TRBJ1-2; D unresolved. There are 13 residues in the CDR3. From germline, CDR1 is LGHNA and CDR2 YSLEER. V was trimmed by 2 bases and J by 0 bases, leaving 4 bases between them. In nucleotides, the CDR3 is TGCGCCAGCAGCCAAAATGCTAACTATGGCTACACCTTC. Its translation is CASSQNANYGYTF.

CDR3 protein: CASSFPTGANYGYTF. The CDR3 DNA sequence: TGTGCCAGCAGTTTCCCGACAGGGGCTAACTATGGCTACACCTTC. The genes are TRBV28 and TRBJ1-2; 8 bases align to TRBD1. CDR1 and CDR2 (germline): MDHEN, SYDVKM. With V trimmed by 3 bases and J by 0 bases, 3 bases remained unmatched. This CDR3 is 15 amino acids long.

The chain carries TRBV2 and TRBJ1-2; a weak D match, TRBD1 (6 bases). This CDR3 comprises 17 residues. Germline V gene data show CDR1 as SNHLY and CDR2 as FYNNEI. V was trimmed by 7 bases and J by 4 bases, leaving 25 bases between them. In DNA form, the CDR3 reads TGTGCCAGCACCTTAACCTTACAGGGAGGCCCTATCTATGGCTACACCTTC. Protein: CASTLTLQGGPIYGYTF. Full variable domain (outside the CDR3, taken from reference TRBV2 and TRBJ1-2): EPEVTQTPSHQVTQMGQEVILRCVPISNHLYFYWYRQILGQKVEFLVSFYNNEISEKSEIFDDQFSVERPDGSNFTLKIRSTKLEDSAMYFCASTLTLQGGPIYGYTFGSGTRLTVV.

CDR3 nucleotides: TGTGCCACCAGCACCTGGTCGACTAGCAGCTTCTACGAGCAGTACTTC. Its translation is CATSTWSTSSFYEQYF. The chain has TRBV15 and TRBJ2-7, with 7 bases fitting TRBD2. Germline CDR1 LNHNV, CDR2 YYDKDF (reference sequence). The CDR3 has 16 amino acids. Trimming removed 4 bases from V and 3 bases from J; junction bases left unmatched: 12.

This clone has just a few counts. The J gene is TRBJ1-5, the V gene TRBV5-5; tentatively, D is TRBD1 (6 bases). V gave up 2 bases and J gave up 0 bases, with 21 bases separating them. The CDR3 is 19 amino acids. CDR1 SGHKS and CDR2 YYEKEE come from the germline V gene (reference sequence). The DNA of the CDR3 is TGTGCCAGCAGCTTTTTCCCCCTTACAGGGACACATAGCAATCAGCCCCAGCATTTT. It is translated as CASSFFPLTGTHSNQPQHF.

The chain combines TRBV4-2 with TRBJ2-2, with 9 nucleotides matching TRBD2. Germline lookup yields CDR1 LGHNA and CDR2 YNFKEQ. The CDR3 length is 14 residues. V shed 0 bases and J 7 bases; nucleotides not matched to a gene: 0. The CDR3 sequence: CASSQELAGGELFF. As DNA, the CDR3 is TGTGCCAGCAGCCAAGAACTAGCGGGCGGGGAGCTGTTTTTT.

This chain connects TRBV11-3 to TRBJ2-7; D ambiguous. CDR1 and CDR2 (germline): SGHNT, YENEEA. V lost 1 base and J lost 1, with 11 bases in between. The length of the CDR3 is 15 residues. DNA of the CDR3: TGTGCCAGCAGCTTAGCAAAGCACGAGTCCTACGAGCAGTACTTC. Translated: CASSLAKHESYEQYF.

In this sample, this clone turned up once. V usage is TRBV3-1 (or the pseudogene TRBV3-2) and J usage is TRBJ2-7; 15 bases are shared with TRBD2. CDR1 is LGHDT and CDR2 is YNNKEL in the germline V gene (reference sequence). CDR3 size: 17 residues. The ends lost 7 bases at V and 3 bases at J; junction bases unmatched: 10. The CDR3 loop reads CASTLGLAGGPVYEQYF. The CDR3 region has the DNA TGTGCCAGCACCCTGGGACTAGCGGGGGGCCCGGTCTACGAGCAGTACTTC.

The V call is TRBV11-2, the J call TRBJ2-1, with 9 bases lining up with TRBD2. After removal of 5 bases from V and 10 bases from J, the junction contained 15 bases not matched to a gene. The CDR3 spans 16 residues. Per the germline V gene, CDR1 is SGHAT and CDR2 is FQNNGV. Here the CDR3 reads CASSAQSGGLVGEQFF. CDR3 DNA sequence: TGTGCCAGCAGCGCCCAAAGCGGGGGGTTGGTTGGGGAGCAGTTCTTC.

The DNA of the CDR3 is TGTGCCAGCAGTTTATGGGGAAGAAGCGATCAGCCCCAGCATTTT. Protein product: CASSLWGRSDQPQHF. The chain is built from TRBV28 and TRBJ1-5; D call uncertain. Germline CDR1 MDHEN, CDR2 SYDVKM. CDR3 length: 15 residues. The V and J ends lost 0 bases and 5 bases respectively, with 11 bases between them.

V usage is TRBV27 and J usage is TRBJ2-2; 10 nucleotides line up with TRBD1. V lost 8 bases to trimming and J lost 4 bases; unmatched junction nucleotides: 10. Germline lookup yields CDR1 MNHEY and CDR2 SMNVEV (reference sequence). The CDR3 has 16 amino acids. CDR3 residues: CASGEGQGRGTGELFF. The CDR3 bases are TGTGCCAGCGGGGAGGGACAGGGGAGGGGCACCGGGGAGCTGTTTTTT.

The rearrangement links TRBV10-2 to TRBJ2-3; TRBD2 agrees at 8 bases. The CDR3 has 15 residues. V gave up 6 bases and J gave up 0 bases; unmatched junction bases: 5. From germline, CDR1 is WSHSY and CDR2 SAAADI. The CDR3 bases are TGCGCCAGCAGGGGAGTAGCGGGGAGCACAGATACGCAGTATTTT. Amino acids: CASRGVAGSTDTQYF.

This chain uses TRBV11-2 with TRBJ1-2; weak D call: TRBD1 (5 bases). The V gene's germline CDR1 is SGHAT and CDR2 FQNNGV. This CDR3 comprises 15 residues. Trimming took off 1 base at V and 5 bases at J, with 14 bases between the two ends. In nucleotides, the CDR3 is TGTGCCAGCAGCTTAGGGCAGGAGCGGGGGTATGGCTACACCTTC. Its protein is CASSLGQERGYGYTF.

The chain is built from TRBV7-6 and TRBJ1-5, with D possibly TRBD1 on 5 matching bases. Trimming left V 5 bases short and J 7 bases short, with 12 bases between. The CDR3 loop spans 13 amino acids. Germline lookup yields CDR1 SGHVS and CDR2 FNYEAQ. CDR3 DNA: TGTGCCAGCAGCCGGGGCCTGGGGCAGCCCCAGCATTTT. Translated, it gives CASSRGLGQPQHF.

V is TRBV7-2 and J is TRBJ1-4; D is unresolved. CDR3 length equals 15 residues. The germline V gene encodes CDR1 SGHTA and CDR2 FQGNSA. V gave up 1 base and J gave up 0 bases, with 6 bases separating them. The CDR3 DNA follows: TGTGCCAGCAGCTTAGTGTTGTCAACTAATGAAAAACTGTTTTTT. Protein product: CASSLVLSTNEKLFF.

The chain joins TRBV28 to TRBJ2-7, with D hard to call. The V end lost 1 base, the J end lost 2 bases, and 6 bases lay between the germline ends. Germline lookup yields CDR1 MDHEN and CDR2 SYDVKM. CDR3 length: 13 amino acids. The CDR3 is CASSLSRTYEQYF. In nucleotides, the CDR3 is TGTGCCAGCAGTTTATCCAGAACCTACGAGCAGTACTTC. Supplemented by reference TRBV28 and TRBJ2-7, the full variable domain reads DVKVTQSSRYLVKRTGEKVFLECVQDMDHENMFWYRQDPGLGLRLIYFSYDVKMKEKGDIPEGYSVSREKKERFSLILESASTNQTSMYLCASSLSRTYEQYFGPGTRLTVT.

The chain joins TRBV7-2 to TRBJ1-5; D may be TRBD1 (5 bases). The CDR3 runs to 15 residues. V was trimmed by 1 base and J by 6 bases, leaving 13 bases between them. CDR1 is SGHTA and CDR2 is FQGNSA in the germline V gene. The CDR3 spells CASSLGGASSQPQHF. CDR3 in DNA: TGTGCCAGCAGCTTAGGTGGGGCATCTAGTCAGCCCCAGCATTTT.

The rearrangement links TRBV6-5 to TRBJ1-2; D gene uncertain. Germline CDR1 is MNHEY and CDR2 is SVGAGI. V dropped 7 bases and J dropped 3 bases, with 6 bases sitting between them. The CDR3 contains 11 residues. The CDR3 sequence: CASTGHYGYTF. DNA of the CDR3: TGTGCCAGCACAGGTCACTATGGCTACACCTTC.

The gene calls are TRBV28 and TRBJ1-5; 8 positions match TRBD1. Germline loops: CDR1 MDHEN, CDR2 SYDVKM. After removal of 7 bases from V and 3 bases from J, the junction contained 2 bases not matched to a gene. CDR3 length equals 13 residues. CDR3 in DNA: TGTGCCAGCAAGGACAGGGACAATCAGCCCCAGCATTTT. Translation gives CASKDRDNQPQHF.